This TCR beta chain derives from a study of B cell selection in AIRE deficiency (dated by TCRdb to between 2018 and 2020). The study in broad terms: Researchers compared the TCRbeta repertoires of sorted blood CD4+ conventional T cells and regulatory T cells from AIRE-deficient patients with the corresponding repertoires from healthy controls. The TCR-sequenced cohort comprised about 5 AIRE-deficient APECED patients and about 5 healthy control donors. Points the paper makes about the study in general: Tconv and Treg cells from AIRE-deficient patients showed TCRBV gene usage, CDR3 length and TCR diversity similar to those of healthy donors. Among several thousand shared Treg TCRbeta sequences, 31.6% were shared exclusively by healthy donors and approximately 9% exclusively by patients, which suggests that Treg selection is less efficient in the absence of AIRE. Shared Treg sequences had shorter CDR3s, which reflects a bias toward rearrangements containing few non-templated nucleotide insertions. Approximately 31% of Treg TCRbeta sequences shared among healthy donors appeared in patient Tconv cells, suggesting diversion of Treg-biased clones into the Tconv compartment. Only TCRbeta chains were sequenced; 36.6% of shared healthy-donor Treg sequences also occurred in healthy Tconv, possibly because of differing TCRalpha chains.

Trimming takes 3 bases from V and 1 base from J, and the germline ends sit 9 bases apart. From cysteine to phenylalanine, the CDR3 is 14 amino acids long. The CDR3 DNA has 42 bases and is translated from base 1. The germline V gene sets CDR1 to SGHTA and CDR2 to FQGNSA. The immunoSEQ platform was used to sequence the TCRbeta chain. The authors' pipeline ran thus. Pooled conventional T cell repertoires yielded approximately 1x10^5 distinct in-frame TCRbeta sequences from patients and fewer than 150,000 from healthy donors. Public Treg TCRbeta sequences were defined as those shared by two or more individuals and were then searched for in Tconv repertoires. Differences between groups were assessed using Mann-Whitney U tests with Bonferroni-Dunn correction in GraphPad Prism 7.03. In TCRdb, the immuneACCESS table is reduced to in-frame sequences with V and J assigned. These tables do not hold every clone; where another copy was compared, an unresolved V gene accounts for under half, and the others remain unexplained. V and J calls and clone size come straight from that table; D and trimming were deduced from the DNA. This sample has some 24,000 clones in its table, and 95% to 97% of those were observed once. The ten largest clones take up 0.15% to 0.2% of the sample.

In regard to this clone: Its antigen is unknown. It has no much larger one-base neighbor in the sample; base qualities were not kept.

Conventional CD4 T cells were sorted as CD4+CD127+ cells. Control samples came from healthy donors unrelated to the patients. Sorting of Tconv and Treg cells intended for TCRbeta sequencing was performed on a FACSAria flow cytometer. The sorted cells were collected in 5-ml round-bottom polystyrene tubes, and the dry cell pellets were frozen at -80 degrees C prior to sequencing. The receptor chain draws on TRBV7-2 and TRBJ2-5, with no confidently assigned D gene. Sequencing used CD4+CD127+ conventional T cells sorted from PBMCs. The sequence came from a human donor in good health. The DNA reads as follows: TGTGCCAGCAGCTTCGGACGCGCCCAAGAGACCCAGTACTTC. Translation gives CASSFGRAQETQYF. With the rest looked up from the reference TRBV7-2 and TRBJ2-5 genes rather than sequenced, the full variable domain is GAGVSQSPSNKVTEKGKDVELRCDPISGHTALYWYRQSLGQGLEFLIYFQGNSAPDKSGLPSDRFSAERTGGSVSTLTIQRTQQEDSAVYLCASSFGRAQETQYFGPGTRLLVL.